These 14 T cell receptor beta chains share one sample of origin, sequenced in a study of blood T cell repertoires in COVID-19. Profiling relied on immunoSEQ multiplex PCR, and the TCRdb table lists in-frame clones only, not all of them. The sample has approximately 280,000 clones, 90% seen once; the top ten hold about 6.8%. Sequencing input: peripheral blood. The receptor set was obtained from a woman aged 25 to 39 with COVID-19, enrolled during active disease.

The CDR3 protein is CASKFTSGGGDTQYF. For the CDR3, the DNA is TGTGCCAGCAAATTTACTAGCGGGGGCGGAGATACGCAGTATTTT. The gene calls are TRBV28 and TRBJ2-3; the match to TRBD2 covers 11 bases. The CDR3 spans 15 residues. Germline lookup yields CDR1 MDHEN and CDR2 SYDVKM. J lost 5 bases, V lost 7 bases, and 8 bases had no gene match.

The table lists this clone with a count of one. V usage is TRBV5-1 and J usage is TRBJ1-1; possible D gene TRBD1, 5 bases. Germline assignment: CDR1 SGHRS and CDR2 YFSETQ. This CDR3 has 14 amino acids. Trimming removed 6 bases at V and 2 bases at J, with 14 bases between. The CDR3 protein is CASTGGTANTEAFF. The CDR3 bases are TGCGCCAGCACGGGAGGGACCGCCAACACTGAAGCTTTCTTT.

The rearrangement uses TRBV5-1 and TRBJ2-1, with a possible D match to TRBD2 (5 bases). The CDR3 loop spans 12 amino acids. The germline V gene encodes CDR1 SGHRS and CDR2 YFSETQ. The V gene lost 3 bases and the J gene lost 9 bases, with 10 bases spanning the gap. DNA of the CDR3: TGCGCCAGCAGCTCTCTAGGGAGTGAGCAGTTCTTC. It codes for CASSSLGSEQFF. The entire variable domain, with the rest obtained from reference TRBV5-1 and TRBJ2-1, is as follows: KAGVTQTPRYLIKTRGQQVTLSCSPISGHRSVSWYQQTPGQGLQFLFEYFSETQRNKGNFPGRFSGRQFSNSRSEMNVSTLELGDSALYLCASSSLGSEQFFGPGTRLTVL.

The chain employs TRBV10-3 and TRBJ2-5, with TRBD2 identical over 9 bases. CDR3 length: 17 residues. Trimming removed 2 bases from V and 7 bases from J; junction bases left unmatched: 14. Germline lookup yields CDR1 ENHRY and CDR2 SYGVKD. The CDR3 loop reads CAISESETSGAYGTQYF. The CDR3 nucleotides are TGTGCCATCAGTGAGAGCGAGACTAGCGGAGCTTACGGGACCCAGTACTTC.

The chain couples TRBV9 to TRBJ2-1; D possibly corresponds to TRBD2 (6 bases). With 4 bases removed from V and 3 bases from J, the gap between germline ends came to 14 bases. This CDR3 is 15 amino acids long. In germline, CDR1 is SGDLS, CDR2 YYNGEE. CDR3 nucleotides: TGTGCCAGCAGCCCCATAGCGGTTAGCTACAATGAGCAGTTCTTC. Translated, it gives CASSPIAVSYNEQFF.

The chain combines TRBV15 with TRBJ2-7; D gene ambiguous. The ends were cut back, 0 bases at V and 4 bases at J, with 4 bases in the middle. The CDR3 is 12 residues long. Germline V gives CDR1 LNHNV, CDR2 YYDKDF (reference sequence). The chain's CDR3 is CATSRDQYEQYF. The CDR3 DNA reads as TGTGCCACCAGCAGAGATCAATACGAGCAGTACTTC.

V and J are TRBV6-5 and TRBJ1-1, with a weak D call TRBD1 (6 bases). Germline loops: CDR1 MNHEY, CDR2 SVGAGI. V lost 2 bases and J lost 5, with 15 bases in between. This CDR3 comprises 15 residues. The CDR3 nucleotides read TGTGCCAGCAGTTACGAGGGGGGGGGCCTTACTGAAGCTTTCTTT. Translation: CASSYEGGGLTEAFF.

The chain joins TRBV28 to TRBJ2-1; D gene ambiguous. The CDR3 consists of 17 residues. CDR1 is MDHEN, CDR2 SYDVKM, per germline. The V and J ends lost 7 bases and 4 bases respectively, with 23 bases between them. The CDR3 DNA follows: TGTGCCAGCACCGAACCGGGTCTTGGGTGGTTTTACAATGAGCAGTTCTTC. It codes for CASTEPGLGWFYNEQFF.

V usage is TRBV14 and J usage is TRBJ2-2; 8 bases fit TRBD1. Trimming removed 2 bases from V and 0 bases from J; junction bases left unmatched: 5. CDR3 size: 17 residues. Germline V gives CDR1 SGHDN, CDR2 FVKESK. This chain's CDR3 is CASSQYRTGPNTGELFF. The CDR3 region has the DNA TGTGCCAGCAGCCAATATAGGACAGGGCCGAACACCGGGGAGCTGTTTTTT.

The V gene is TRBV2, the J gene TRBJ2-2, with D possibly matching TRBD1 (6 bases). Germline CDR1 reads SNHLY; CDR2 reads FYNNEI. This CDR3 region has 14 residues. With 5 bases removed from V and 6 bases from J, the gap between germline ends came to 13 bases. The CDR3: CASSLYREAGELFF. The CDR3 DNA follows: TGTGCCAGCAGTCTTTACAGGGAAGCCGGGGAGCTGTTTTTT.

CDR3 region: CASSIDQGVSGANVLTF. CDR3 DNA: TGTGCCAGTAGTATAGATCAGGGGGTATCTGGGGCCAACGTCCTGACTTTC. The chain links TRBV19 to TRBJ2-6; 7 nucleotides align to TRBD1. Germline lookup yields CDR1 LNHDA and CDR2 SQIVND (reference sequence). Trimming at V came to 0 bases and at J to 1 base, leaving 3 bases not matched to a gene. This CDR3 is 17 amino acids long.

This chain links TRBV4-1 with TRBJ2-7, with 13 bases matching TRBD2. This CDR3 has 15 amino acids. With 5 bases clipped from V and 5 bases from J, the junction kept 6 bases outside the gene matches. Germline V gene lookup returns CDR1 MGHRA and CDR2 YSYEKL. The CDR3: CASSALAGGKNEQYF. Here the CDR3 DNA reads TGCGCCAGCAGCGCACTAGCGGGAGGGAAGAACGAGCAGTACTTC.

The DNA for the CDR3 is TGCGCCAGCAGCCGGGACTTCCAAGAGACCCAGTACTTC. Protein: CASSRDFQETQYF. V usage is TRBV5-1 and J usage is TRBJ2-5; weak D call: TRBD2 (6 bases). The germline V and J ends were trimmed by 4 bases and 1 base, with 8 bases remaining between them. Germline values: CDR1 SGHRS, CDR2 YFSETQ. The CDR3 spans 13 residues. Combining the CDR3 with reference TRBV5-1 and TRBJ2-5 gives the whole variable domain KAGVTQTPRYLIKTRGQQVTLSCSPISGHRSVSWYQQTPGQGLQFLFEYFSETQRNKGNFPGRFSGRQFSNSRSEMNVSTLELGDSALYLCASSRDFQETQYFGPGTRLLVL.

V is TRBV25-1 and J is TRBJ2-3; tentative D call: TRBD2 (5 bases). The germline V gene encodes CDR1 MGHDK and CDR2 SYGVNS. The CDR3 has 15 amino acids. Trimming removed 0 bases at V and 3 bases at J, with 10 bases between. The chain's CDR3 is CASSEYRGETDTQYF. CDR3 nucleotides: TGTGCCAGCAGTGAATATCGGGGAGAAACAGATACGCAGTATTTT.